The rows below give T cell receptor beta chains drawn from one sample of a study of cytomegalovirus exposure and HLA in healthy donors. Sequencing used immunoSEQ multiplex PCR; TCRdb keeps in-frame clones, though not all of them. The sample has about 120,000 clones, about 77% seen once; the top ten hold roughly 5%. Sequenced: PBMCs. Source of these receptors: a woman aged 30 to 39 in good health and CMV-seropositive. Each CDR3 is given with its conserved first and last residue. A D gene is named only where the DNA matches it firmly. Not every row has a clone size; where given, it reads once, few, many or a size class.

D	J	size	V	CDR3	DNA
TRBD1	TRBJ1-2	-	TRBV7-6	CASSQDRGGGYTF	TGTGCCAGCAGCCAGGACAGGGGGGGTGGCTACACCTTC
-	TRBJ2-3	-	TRBV6-1	CAMAETDTQYF	TGTGCCATGGCGGAGACAGATACGCAGTATTTT
TRBD1	TRBJ2-1	-	TRBV11-2	CASSTGGRSEQFF	TGTGCCAGCAGCACAGGGGGGAGGAGTGAGCAGTTCTTC
-	TRBJ2-7	-	TRBV28	CASSPIREKQYF	TGTGCCAGCAGCCCCATCAGGGAAAAGCAGTACTTC
-	TRBJ1-5	once	TRBV6-6	CASTDTWAGNQPQHF	TGTGCCAGCACCGATACCTGGGCGGGGAATCAGCCCCAGCATTTT
-	TRBJ2-7	-	TRBV6-5	CASSKTSYEQYF	TGTGCCAGCAGTAAGACAAGCTACGAGCAGTACTTC
TRBD2	TRBJ2-7	-	TRBV6-1	CASSGPFLAGGYEQYF	TGTGCCAGCAGTGGACCGTTCCTCGCGGGAGGTTACGAGCAGTACTTC
TRBD2	TRBJ2-7	-	TRBV6-4	CASSEQRGGEQYF	TGTGCCAGCAGTGAGCAACGGGGGGGGGAGCAGTACTTC
-	TRBJ1-4	-	TRBV9	CASSPEGTTNEKLFF	TGTGCCAGCAGCCCAGAGGGTACAACTAATGAAAAACTGTTTTTT
TRBD1	TRBJ2-5	-	TRBV5-1	CASSFRDRQETQYF	TGCGCCAGCAGCTTCCGGGACAGGCAAGAGACCCAGTACTTC
-	TRBJ2-1	-	TRBV9	CASSVGSSYNEQFF	TGTGCCAGCAGTGTCGGGAGCTCCTACAATGAGCAGTTCTTC
TRBD2	TRBJ2-3	-	TRBV2	CASGGLAGASTDTQYF	TGTGCCAGCGGAGGACTAGCGGGGGCTAGCACAGATACGCAGTATTTT
-	TRBJ2-5	-	TRBV7-2	CASSFFGETQYF	TGTGCCAGCAGCTTTTTCGGGGAGACCCAGTACTTC
-	TRBJ2-3	few	TRBV4-1	CASSQEPGSADTQYF	TGCGCCAGCAGCCAAGAACCCGGTTCGGCAGATACGCAGTATTTT
-	TRBJ1-6	-	TRBV13	CASSFQEHSPLHF	TGTGCCAGCAGCTTCCAGGAACATTCACCCCTCCACTTT
TRBD1	TRBJ1-5	-	TRBV10-1	CASSNDRDRQPQHF	TGCGCCAGCAGCAACGACAGGGACCGTCAGCCCCAGCATTTT
-	TRBJ2-3	-	TRBV11-3	CASSPPNTDTQYF	TGTGCCAGCAGCCCACCTAACACAGATACGCAGTATTTT
-	TRBJ2-7	-	TRBV13	CASTLGQGFYEQYF	TGTGCCAGCACCCTGGGGCAGGGCTTCTACGAGCAGTACTTC
-	TRBJ1-5	-	TRBV6-1	CASRPTGRNQPQHF	TGTGCCAGCAGACCGACAGGCCGGAATCAGCCCCAGCATTTT
-	TRBJ2-3	-	TRBV5-4	CASSLESADTQYF	TGTGCCAGCAGCTTGGAAAGCGCAGATACGCAGTATTTT
TRBD1	TRBJ1-2	-	TRBV10-3	CAISDGTAYGYTF	TGTGCCATCAGTGATGGGACAGCCTATGGCTACACCTTC
-	TRBJ2-1	-	TRBV29-1	CSVYRDYTYNEQFF	TGCAGCGTATACAGGGACTATACCTACAATGAGCAGTTCTTC
TRBD2	TRBJ2-5	-	TRBV4-1	CASSQDELLAGGARETQYF	TGCGCCAGCAGCCAAGATGAGCTGCTGGCGGGGGGGGCCCGAGAGACCCAGTACTTC
-	TRBJ2-7	few	TRBV10-2	CASSEYSYEQYF	TGCGCCAGCAGTGAGTACAGCTACGAGCAGTACTTC
-	TRBJ1-5	few	TRBV27	CASSLSSGGRGGNQPQHF	TGTGCCAGCAGTCTCTCCTCGGGTGGGAGGGGCGGCAATCAGCCCCAGCATTTT
-	TRBJ1-1	-	TRBV10-3	CAISKSGDPPNTEAFF	TGTGCCATCAGTAAATCAGGGGATCCCCCGAACACTGAAGCTTTCTTT
-	TRBJ1-1	-	TRBV7-2	CASSSVGDFTEAFF	TGTGCCAGCAGTTCGGTTGGGGACTTCACTGAAGCTTTCTTT
TRBD1	TRBJ2-2	-	TRBV4-1	CASSRGQGNTGELFF	TGCGCCAGCAGTCGGGGACAGGGTAACACCGGGGAGCTGTTTTTT
-	TRBJ1-1	-	TRBV7-3	CASSLSAGNTEAFF	TGTGCCAGCAGCTTATCGGCAGGGAACACTGAAGCTTTCTTT
-	TRBJ2-5	-	TRBV18	CASSWSTDQETQYF	TGTGCCAGCTCATGGTCGACAGACCAAGAGACCCAGTACTTC
-	TRBJ1-1	-	TRBV19	CASSVPRGWRNTEAFF	TGTGCCAGTAGTGTGCCCAGGGGTTGGAGAAACACTGAAGCTTTCTTT
TRBD1	TRBJ2-5	once	TRBV5-1	CASSLGTGGQETQYF	TGCGCCAGCAGCTTGGGTACAGGGGGTCAGGAGACCCAGTACTTC
TRBD2	TRBJ2-2	-	TRBV7-8	CAIGLENTGELFF	TGTGCTATAGGACTAGAAAACACCGGGGAGCTGTTTTTT
-	TRBJ2-5	-	TRBV6-5	CASSYGPVKETQYF	TGTGCCAGCAGCTACGGTCCGGTTAAAGAGACCCAGTACTTC
TRBD1	TRBJ1-2	-	TRBV28	CASSFLTGGKSGYTF	TGTGCCAGCAGTTTCTTAACAGGGGGCAAGAGTGGCTACACCTTC
TRBD1	TRBJ1-4	once	TRBV4-1	CASSPDRGGEKLFF	TGCGCCAGCAGCCCGGACAGGGGGGGCGAAAAACTGTTTTTT
-	TRBJ2-1	-	TRBV5-1	CASSSLRGSDNEQFF	TGCGCCAGCAGCTCCCTCCGAGGGTCGGACAATGAGCAGTTCTTC
-	TRBJ2-2	-	TRBV6-5	CASSPERTNTGELFF	TGTGCCAGCAGTCCGGAGAGGACGAACACCGGGGAGCTGTTTTTT
-	TRBJ1-1	-	TRBV18	CASFTGLTEAFF	TGTGCCAGCTTTACAGGGCTCACTGAAGCTTTCTTT
-	TRBJ1-3	-	TRBV30	CAWIDRPSGNTIYF	TGTGCCTGGATCGACAGGCCCTCTGGAAACACCATATATTTT
-	TRBJ1-2	-	TRBV6-1	CASSESPRAGPGYTF	TGTGCCAGCAGTGAAAGCCCCCGGGCAGGGCCTGGCTACACCTTC
-	TRBJ1-1	-	TRBV7-2	CASSPFLRGGTEAFF	TGTGCCAGCAGCCCCTTTCTTCGGGGAGGGACTGAAGCTTTCTTT
TRBD1	TRBJ2-7	once	TRBV4-2	CASSQGTGTGVGEQYF	TGTGCCAGCAGCCAAGGGACCGGGACAGGGGTCGGCGAGCAGTACTTC
TRBD1	TRBJ1-5	-	TRBV5-5	CASSATGDQPQHF	TGTGCCAGCAGCGCGACAGGGGACCAGCCCCAGCATTTT
-	TRBJ2-3	-	TRBV27	CASSLLSTDTQYF	TGTGCCAGCAGTTTACTTAGCACAGATACGCAGTATTTT
-	TRBJ1-4	-	TRBV4-1	CASQGTERSEKLFF	TGCGCCAGCCAGGGAACAGAGAGAAGTGAAAAACTGTTTTTT
-	TRBJ2-1	-	TRBV9	CVSSVEVASEQFF	TGTGTCAGCAGCGTAGAGGTAGCCTCCGAGCAGTTCTTC
-	TRBJ1-4	-	TRBV6-5	CAAGGGAEKLFF	TGTGCCGCGGGGGGGGGAGCTGAAAAACTGTTTTTT